A single TCR beta chain is shown here with its context. Germline loops: CDR1 LGHDT, CDR2 YNNKEL (reference sequence). Germline trimming cut 4 bases from V and 3 bases from J; bases unmatched to any gene: 3. This CDR3 has 14 amino acids. Libraries were prepared by immunoSEQ multiplex PCR; TCRdb keeps only in-frame clonotypes and omits some of them. The table has some 300,000 clones, roughly 90% seen once. This entry is derived from a study of blood T cell repertoires in COVID-19. Study-level background: Specimens from acute and convalescent COVID-19 originated in the United States, Italy and Spain. Sample material is recorded as cDNA or gDNA derived from T cells, B-cell-depleted T cells, or PBMCs.

Those who participated ranged in age from roughly 18 to 89 years and resided in about two dozen US areas. Grouping used clinical history reported by participants in a survey and questionnaire. The chain links TRBV3-1 (or the pseudogene TRBV3-2) to TRBJ1-5; 7 bases are shared with TRBD1. The TCR comes from a woman aged 50 to 60 who had been exposed to COVID-19. The sequencing input was PBMCs or T cells enriched from blood (not recorded which). This chain's CDR3 is CASSPGQANQPQHF. The CDR3, as DNA: TGTGCCAGCAGCCCAGGACAGGCCAATCAGCCCCAGCATTTT.